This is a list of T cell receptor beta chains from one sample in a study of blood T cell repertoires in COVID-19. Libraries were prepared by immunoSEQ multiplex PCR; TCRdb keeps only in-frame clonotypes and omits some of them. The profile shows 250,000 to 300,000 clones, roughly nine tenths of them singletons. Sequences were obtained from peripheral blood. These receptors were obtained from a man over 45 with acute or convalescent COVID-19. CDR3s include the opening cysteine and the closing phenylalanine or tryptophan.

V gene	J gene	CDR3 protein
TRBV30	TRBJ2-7	CAWSRTGYSYEQYF
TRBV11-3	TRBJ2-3	CASSLSSHTDTQYF
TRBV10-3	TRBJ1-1	CAISDPTRGEAFF
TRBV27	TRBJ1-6	CASSFVPLSSYNSPLHF
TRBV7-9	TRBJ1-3	CASSPQGQGDTIYF
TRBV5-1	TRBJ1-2	CASSIYLTGTGYTF
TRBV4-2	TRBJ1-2	CASSQVRGTNYGYTF
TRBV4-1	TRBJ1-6	CASSQDGRVNSPLHF
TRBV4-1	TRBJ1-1	CASSQEGGKKSEAFF
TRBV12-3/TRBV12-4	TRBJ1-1	CASRQMNTEAFF
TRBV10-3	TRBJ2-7	CAISLDRGDYEQYF
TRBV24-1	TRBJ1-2	CATSTGNNYGYTF
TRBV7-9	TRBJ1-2	CASSLGRDTYGYTF
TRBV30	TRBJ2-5	CAWSIYRRQETQYF
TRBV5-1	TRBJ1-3	CASSLAPARVTGNTIYF
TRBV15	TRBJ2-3	CATSREGSGQQYF
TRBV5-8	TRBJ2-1	CASTTGGFYNEQFF
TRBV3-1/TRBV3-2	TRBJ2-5	CASSPDSETQYF
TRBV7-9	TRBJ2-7	CASTPAGQTYEQYF
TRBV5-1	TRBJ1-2	CASSLAAYDGYTF
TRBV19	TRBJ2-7	CASSTAGTGNYEQYF
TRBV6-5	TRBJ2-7	CASSLADLREQYF
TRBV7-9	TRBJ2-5	CASSPGTSGGARETQYF
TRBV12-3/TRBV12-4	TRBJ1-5	CASSREALQPQHF
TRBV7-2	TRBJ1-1	CASSKRTGNTEAFF
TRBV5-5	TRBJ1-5	CASSPGQSNQPQHF
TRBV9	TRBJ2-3	CASNRGIADTQYF
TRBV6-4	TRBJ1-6	CASAKVLNSPLHF
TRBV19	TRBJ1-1	CASRDTTNTEAFF
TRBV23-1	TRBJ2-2	CASSQKVPKTGINTGELFF
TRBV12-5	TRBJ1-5	CASVPDRINQPQHF
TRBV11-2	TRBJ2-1	CASTEGFGNNEQFF